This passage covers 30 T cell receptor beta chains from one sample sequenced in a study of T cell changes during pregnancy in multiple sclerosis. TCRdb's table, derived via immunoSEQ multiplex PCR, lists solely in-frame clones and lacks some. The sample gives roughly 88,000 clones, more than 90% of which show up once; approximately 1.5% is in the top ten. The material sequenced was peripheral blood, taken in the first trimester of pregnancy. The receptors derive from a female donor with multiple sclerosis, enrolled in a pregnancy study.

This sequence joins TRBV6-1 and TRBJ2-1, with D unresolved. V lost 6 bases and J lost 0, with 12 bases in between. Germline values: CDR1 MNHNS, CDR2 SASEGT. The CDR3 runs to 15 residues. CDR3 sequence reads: CASSPRLSSYNEQFF. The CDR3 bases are TGTGCCAGCAGCCCAAGATTGAGCTCCTACAATGAGCAGTTCTTC.

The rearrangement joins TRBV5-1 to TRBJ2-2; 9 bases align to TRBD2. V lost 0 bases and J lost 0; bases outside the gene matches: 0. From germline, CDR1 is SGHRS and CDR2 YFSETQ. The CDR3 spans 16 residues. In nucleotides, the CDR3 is TGCGCCAGCAGCTTGGGACTAGCGGCGAACACCGGGGAGCTGTTTTTT. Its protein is CASSLGLAANTGELFF.

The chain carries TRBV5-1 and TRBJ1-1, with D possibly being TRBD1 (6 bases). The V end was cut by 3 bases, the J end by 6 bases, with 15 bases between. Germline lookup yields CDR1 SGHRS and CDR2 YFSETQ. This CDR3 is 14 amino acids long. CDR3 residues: CASSSPHRDPEAFF. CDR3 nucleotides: TGCGCCAGCAGCTCGCCCCACAGGGATCCTGAAGCTTTCTTT. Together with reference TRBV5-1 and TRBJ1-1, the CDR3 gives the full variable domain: KAGVTQTPRYLIKTRGQQVTLSCSPISGHRSVSWYQQTPGQGLQFLFEYFSETQRNKGNFPGRFSGRQFSNSRSEMNVSTLELGDSALYLCASSSPHRDPEAFFGQGTRLTVV.

The CDR3 DNA sequence: TGTGCCAGCAGCCAGGACGGGAATAATGAAAAACTGTTTTTT. Translation gives CASSQDGNNEKLFF. The rearrangement uses TRBV7-6 and TRBJ1-4; D is unclear. The V end was cut by 5 bases, the J end by 4 bases, with 11 bases between. CDR1 is SGHVS and CDR2 is FNYEAQ in the germline V gene. The CDR3 runs to 14 residues.

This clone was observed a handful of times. The CDR3 protein is CASSLGIQGVTGYTF. The CDR3 coding sequence is TGTGCCAGCAGCTTGGGGATACAGGGCGTTACCGGCTACACCTTC. V gene TRBV5-4 combines with J gene TRBJ1-2; the D gene is possibly TRBD1 (6 bases). The CDR3 is 15 residues long. Per the germline V gene, CDR1 is SGHNT and CDR2 is YYREEE (reference sequence). V lost 0 bases and J lost 8, with 17 bases in between.

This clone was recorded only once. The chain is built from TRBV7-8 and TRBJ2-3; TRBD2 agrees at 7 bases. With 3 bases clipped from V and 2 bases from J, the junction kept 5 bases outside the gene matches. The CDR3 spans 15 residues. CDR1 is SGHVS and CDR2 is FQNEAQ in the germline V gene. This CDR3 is CASSFLGTTTDTQYF. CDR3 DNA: TGTGCCAGCAGCTTTCTCGGGACTACCACAGATACGCAGTATTTT.

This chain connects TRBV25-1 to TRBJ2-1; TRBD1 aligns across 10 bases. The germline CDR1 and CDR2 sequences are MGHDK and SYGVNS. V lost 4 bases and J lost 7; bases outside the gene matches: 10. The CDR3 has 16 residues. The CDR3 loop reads CASSVVGQGMRNEQFF. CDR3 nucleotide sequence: TGTGCCAGCAGTGTCGTGGGACAGGGGATGAGGAATGAGCAGTTCTTC.

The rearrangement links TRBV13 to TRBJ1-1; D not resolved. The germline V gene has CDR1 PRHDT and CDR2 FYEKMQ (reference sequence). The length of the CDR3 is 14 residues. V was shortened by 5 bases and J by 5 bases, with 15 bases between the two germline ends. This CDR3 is CASSPQTLGTEAFF. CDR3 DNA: TGTGCCAGCAGCCCACAGACCCTTGGGACTGAAGCTTTCTTT.

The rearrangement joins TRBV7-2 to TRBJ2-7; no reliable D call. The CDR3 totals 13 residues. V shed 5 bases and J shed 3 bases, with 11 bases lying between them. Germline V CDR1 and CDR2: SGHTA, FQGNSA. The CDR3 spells CASSPSGFYEQYF. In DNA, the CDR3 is TGTGCCAGCAGCCCCTCAGGATTCTACGAGCAGTACTTC.

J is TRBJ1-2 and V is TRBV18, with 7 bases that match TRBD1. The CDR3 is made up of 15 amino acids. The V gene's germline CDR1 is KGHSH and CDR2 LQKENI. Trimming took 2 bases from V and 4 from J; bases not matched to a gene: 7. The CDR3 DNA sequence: TGTGCCAGCTCACCAACCGGGACAGCCTCCTATGGCTACACCTTC. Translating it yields CASSPTGTASYGYTF. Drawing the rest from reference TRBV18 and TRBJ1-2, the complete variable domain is NAGVMQNPRHLVRRRGQEARLRCSPMKGHSHVYWYRQLPEEGLKFMVYLQKENIIDESGMPKERFSAEFPKEGPSILRIQQVVRGDSAAYFCASSPTGTASYGYTFGSGTRLTVV.

DNA for the CDR3: TGTGCCAGCAGCTTAGTCGGGAGGGCAGACAATGAGCAGTTCTTC. Its translation: CASSLVGRADNEQFF. The chain couples TRBV11-3 to TRBJ2-1, with 8 bases fitting TRBD2. Germline CDR1 is SGHNT and CDR2 is YENEEA. This CDR3 spans 15 amino acids. The junction had 4 bases not matched to a gene; V was cut back by 1 base and J by 5 bases.

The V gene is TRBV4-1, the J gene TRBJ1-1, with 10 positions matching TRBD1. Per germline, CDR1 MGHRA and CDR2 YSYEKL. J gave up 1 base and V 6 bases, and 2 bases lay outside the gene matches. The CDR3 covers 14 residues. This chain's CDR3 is CASSRTGGNTEAFF. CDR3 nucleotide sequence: TGCGCCAGCAGTAGGACAGGGGGGAACACTGAAGCTTTCTTT.

The CDR3 reads CASSWTVRRMDEQFF. For the CDR3, the DNA is TGTGCCAGCAGCTGGACAGTCCGCCGGATGGATGAGCAGTTCTTC. The genes are TRBV27 and TRBJ2-1; the D gene is possibly TRBD1 (6 bases). CDR3 size: 15 residues. The V gene's germline CDR1 is MNHEY and CDR2 SMNVEV (reference sequence). V was trimmed by 6 bases and J by 8 bases, leaving 20 bases between them.

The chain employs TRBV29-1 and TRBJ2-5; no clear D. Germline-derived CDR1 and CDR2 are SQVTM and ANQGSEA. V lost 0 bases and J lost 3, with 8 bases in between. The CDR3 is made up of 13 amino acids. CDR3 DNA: TGCAGCGTTGAAGATGGCCTTAAAGAGACCCAGTACTTC. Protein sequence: CSVEDGLKETQYF.

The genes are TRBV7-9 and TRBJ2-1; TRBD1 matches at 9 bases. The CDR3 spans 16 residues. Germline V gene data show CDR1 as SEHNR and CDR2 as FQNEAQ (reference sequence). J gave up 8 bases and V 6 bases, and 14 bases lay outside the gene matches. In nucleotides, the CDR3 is TGTGCCAGCAGATCTCCCCGGGACAGGGTGTCCGATGAGCAGTTCTTC. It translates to CASRSPRDRVSDEQFF. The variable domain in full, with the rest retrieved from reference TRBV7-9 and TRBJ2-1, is DTGVSQNPRHKITKRGQNVTFRCDPISEHNRLYWYRQTLGQGPEFLTYFQNEAQLEKSRLLSDRFSAERPKGSFSTLEIQRTEQGDSAMYLCASRSPRDRVSDEQFFGPGTRLTVL.

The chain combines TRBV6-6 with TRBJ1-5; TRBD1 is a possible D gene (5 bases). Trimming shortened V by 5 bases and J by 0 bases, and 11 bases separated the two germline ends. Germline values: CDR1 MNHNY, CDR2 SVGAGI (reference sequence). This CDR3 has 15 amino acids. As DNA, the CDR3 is TGTGCCAGCAGTACCCGACAGATTAGCAATCAGCCCCAGCATTTT. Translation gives CASSTRQISNQPQHF.

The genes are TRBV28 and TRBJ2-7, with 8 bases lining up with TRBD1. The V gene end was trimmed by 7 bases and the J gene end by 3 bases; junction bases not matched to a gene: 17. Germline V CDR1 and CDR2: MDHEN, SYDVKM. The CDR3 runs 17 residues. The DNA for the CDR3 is TGTGCCAGCAACCCTGGACAGGGTGGGTTCACTAGCTACGAGCAGTACTTC. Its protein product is CASNPGQGGFTSYEQYF.

The CDR3 loop is CASSLGLAGGPGDHEQYF. CDR3 bases: TGTGCCAGCAGCTTAGGGCTAGCGGGAGGGCCAGGGGACCACGAGCAGTACTTC. The chain has TRBV11-2 and TRBJ2-7; 12 bases agree with TRBD2. Per germline, CDR1 SGHAT and CDR2 FQNNGV. This CDR3 spans 18 amino acids. The trim removed 1 base at V and 5 bases at J, leaving 12 bases unmatched.

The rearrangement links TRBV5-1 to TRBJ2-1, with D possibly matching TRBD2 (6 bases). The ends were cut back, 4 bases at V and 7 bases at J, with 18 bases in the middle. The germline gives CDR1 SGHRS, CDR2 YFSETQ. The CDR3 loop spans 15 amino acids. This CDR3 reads CASSRGTLAMNEQFF. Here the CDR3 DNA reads TGCGCCAGCAGCCGCGGGACCCTTGCCATGAATGAGCAGTTCTTC.

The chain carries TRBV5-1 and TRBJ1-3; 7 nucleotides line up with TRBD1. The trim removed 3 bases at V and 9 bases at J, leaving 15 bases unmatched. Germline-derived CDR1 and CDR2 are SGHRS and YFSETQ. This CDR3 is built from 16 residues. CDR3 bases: TGCGCCAGCAGCTCAGGACAGGCGGTCGGAGGTTTCACCATATATTTT. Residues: CASSSGQAVGGFTIYF.

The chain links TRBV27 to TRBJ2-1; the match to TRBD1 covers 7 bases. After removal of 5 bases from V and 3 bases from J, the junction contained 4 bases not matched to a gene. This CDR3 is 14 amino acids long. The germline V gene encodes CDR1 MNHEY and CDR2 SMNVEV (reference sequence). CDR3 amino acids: CASSTGAYYNEQFF. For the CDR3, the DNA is TGTGCCAGCAGTACAGGGGCTTACTACAATGAGCAGTTCTTC.

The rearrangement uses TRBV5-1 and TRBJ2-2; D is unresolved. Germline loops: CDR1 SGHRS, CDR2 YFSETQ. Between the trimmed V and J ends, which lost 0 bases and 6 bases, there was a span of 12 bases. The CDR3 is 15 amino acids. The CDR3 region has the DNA TGCGCCAGCAGCTTGGACCCCCGAGGTGCCGGGGAGCTGTTTTTT. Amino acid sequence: CASSLDPRGAGELFF.

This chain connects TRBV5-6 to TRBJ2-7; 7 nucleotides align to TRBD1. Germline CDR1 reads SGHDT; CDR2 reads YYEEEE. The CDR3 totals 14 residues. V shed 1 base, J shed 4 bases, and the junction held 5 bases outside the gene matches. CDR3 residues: CASSLRDSSYEQYF. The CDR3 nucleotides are TGTGCCAGCAGCTTGAGGGACAGCAGTTACGAGCAGTACTTC.

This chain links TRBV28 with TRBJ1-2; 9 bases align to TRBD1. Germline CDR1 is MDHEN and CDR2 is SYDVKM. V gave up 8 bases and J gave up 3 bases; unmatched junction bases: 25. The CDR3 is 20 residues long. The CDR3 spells CASLAIASSLVGQGDYGYTF. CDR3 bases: TGTGCCAGCCTGGCTATTGCCAGCAGTTTAGTGGGACAGGGTGACTATGGCTACACCTTC.

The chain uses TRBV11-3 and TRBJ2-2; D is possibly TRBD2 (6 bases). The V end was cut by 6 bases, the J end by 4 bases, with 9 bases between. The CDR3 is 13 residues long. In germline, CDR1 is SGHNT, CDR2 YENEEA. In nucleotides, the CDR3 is TGTGCCAGCAGAAGGGGAGGCACCGGGGAGCTGTTTTTT. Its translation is CASRRGGTGELFF.

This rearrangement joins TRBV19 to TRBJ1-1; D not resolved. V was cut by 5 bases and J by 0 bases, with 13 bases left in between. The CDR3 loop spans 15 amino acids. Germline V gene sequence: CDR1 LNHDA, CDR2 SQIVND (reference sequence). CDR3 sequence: CASSFRAVMNTEAFF. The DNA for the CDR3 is TGTGCCAGTAGTTTTCGAGCGGTAATGAACACTGAAGCTTTCTTT.

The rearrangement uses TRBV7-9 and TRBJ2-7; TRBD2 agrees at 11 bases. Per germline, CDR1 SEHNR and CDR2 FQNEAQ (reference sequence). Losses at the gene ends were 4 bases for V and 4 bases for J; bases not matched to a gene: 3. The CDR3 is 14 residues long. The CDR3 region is CASSWGLAAYEQYF. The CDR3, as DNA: TGTGCCAGCAGCTGGGGACTAGCGGCGTACGAGCAGTACTTC.

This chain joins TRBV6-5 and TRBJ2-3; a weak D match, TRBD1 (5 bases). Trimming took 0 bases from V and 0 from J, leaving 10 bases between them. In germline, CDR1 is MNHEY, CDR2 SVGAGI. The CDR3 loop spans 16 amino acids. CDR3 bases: TGTGCCAGCAGTTACTCTCGTGGGGCTAGCACAGATACGCAGTATTTT. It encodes CASSYSRGASTDTQYF.

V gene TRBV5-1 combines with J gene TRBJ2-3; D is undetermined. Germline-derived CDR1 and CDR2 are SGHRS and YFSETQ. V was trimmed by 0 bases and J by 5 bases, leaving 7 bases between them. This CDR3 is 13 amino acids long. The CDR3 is CASSLEAVDTQYF. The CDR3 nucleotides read TGCGCCAGCAGCTTGGAGGCGGTAGATACGCAGTATTTT.

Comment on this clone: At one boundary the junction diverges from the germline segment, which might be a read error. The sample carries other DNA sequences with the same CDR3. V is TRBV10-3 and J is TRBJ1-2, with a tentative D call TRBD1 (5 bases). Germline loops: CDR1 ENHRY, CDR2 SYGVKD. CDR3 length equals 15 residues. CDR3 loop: CAISESGQAKYGYTF. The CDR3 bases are TGTGCCATCAGTGAGTCGGGGCAGGCTAAATATGGCTACACCTTC.